The entry below gives a single T cell receptor (beta chain) sequence along with its context. This specimen comes from a study of monozygotic twins with inflammatory bowel disease. The draw for each donor consisted of a single 2.5 ml blood sample. Each UMI harboured a 6-nucleotide sample barcode and was appended via template switching. Reprocessing the 5' RACE reads, TCRdb reports a single entry for every CDR3 protein and omits DNA. Here the sample table reports over 110,000 distinct CDR3 sequences. The receptor was isolated from a human donor with ulcerative colitis or Crohn's disease, or a healthy co-twin of an affected twin (not recorded which). Sequences were obtained from blood.

The CDR3 here is CASSPNGGYGYTF. The rearrangement links TRBV12-3 or TRBV12-4 to TRBJ1-2; checking the TCRdb D call of TRBD1 is not possible without DNA. The length of the CDR3 is 13 residues.